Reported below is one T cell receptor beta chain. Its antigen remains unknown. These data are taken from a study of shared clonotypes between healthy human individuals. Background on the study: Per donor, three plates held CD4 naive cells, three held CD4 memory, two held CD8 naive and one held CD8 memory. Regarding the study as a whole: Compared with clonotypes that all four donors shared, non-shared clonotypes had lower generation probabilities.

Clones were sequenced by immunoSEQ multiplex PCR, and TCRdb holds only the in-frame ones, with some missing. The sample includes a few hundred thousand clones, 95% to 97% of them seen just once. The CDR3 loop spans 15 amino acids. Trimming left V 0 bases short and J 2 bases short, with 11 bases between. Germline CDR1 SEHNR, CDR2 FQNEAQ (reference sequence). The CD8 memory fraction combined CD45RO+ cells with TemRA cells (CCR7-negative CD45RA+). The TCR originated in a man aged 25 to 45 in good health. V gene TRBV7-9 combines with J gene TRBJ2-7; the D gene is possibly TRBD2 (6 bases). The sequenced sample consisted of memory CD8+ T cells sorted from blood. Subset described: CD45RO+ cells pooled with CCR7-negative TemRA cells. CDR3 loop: CASSLAASVTYEQYF. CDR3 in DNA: TGTGCCAGCAGCTTAGCGGCTAGCGTTACCTACGAGCAGTACTTC.